The 26 T cell receptor beta chains below were found in one sample sequenced in a study of blood T cell repertoires in COVID-19. Using immunoSEQ multiplex PCR, the repertoire was profiled, and TCRdb retains in-frame clones only, with some absent. The data show some 240,000 clones, with 85% seen just once and approximately 2.4% held by the top ten. The sample taken for sequencing was peripheral blood. These receptors were collected from a woman between 65 and 79 years old with COVID-19, enrolled during active disease.

This chain connects TRBV6-2 or TRBV6-3 to TRBJ1-6; 8 bases map to TRBD1. Germline CDR1 MNHEY, CDR2 SVGEGT. The CDR3 consists of 14 residues. The ends lost 6 bases at V and 10 bases at J; junction bases unmatched: 8. This CDR3 is CASSQGQGRSPLHF. The DNA for the CDR3 is TGTGCCAGCAGCCAAGGACAGGGTCGATCACCCCTCCACTTT.

This chain joins TRBV5-6 and TRBJ1-1, with TRBD1 matching 7 bases. The germline CDR1 and CDR2 sequences are SGHDT and YYEEEE. This CDR3 region has 16 residues. The V and J ends lost 3 bases and 4 bases, in that order; junction bases with no gene match: 12. This CDR3 is CASSSLTGTGITEAFF. The CDR3 DNA sequence: TGTGCCAGCAGCTCGCTGACAGGGACCGGGATCACTGAAGCTTTCTTT.

The chain recombines TRBV11-3 with TRBJ2-7, with TRBD1 identical over 9 bases. With 10 bases clipped from V and 4 bases from J, the junction kept 5 bases outside the gene matches. CDR3 length: 12 amino acids. The germline V gene encodes CDR1 SGHNT and CDR2 YENEEA. CDR3 residues: CATGTGIYEQYF. Here the CDR3 DNA reads TGTGCCACCGGGACAGGGATTTACGAGCAGTACTTC.

The table lists this clone with a count of one. This chain uses TRBV7-9 with TRBJ1-1; 9 bases are a match to TRBD1. This CDR3 comprises 13 residues. V was pared by 4 bases and J by 6 bases, with 3 bases of the junction left unmatched. Germline CDR1 and CDR2: SEHNR and FQNEAQ (reference sequence). The CDR3: CASSSQGAAEAFF. CDR3 coding DNA: TGTGCCAGCAGCTCACAGGGGGCCGCTGAAGCTTTCTTT.

CDR3 loop: CASSQTGGHYNEQFF. For the CDR3, the DNA is TGTGCCAGCAGTCAAACAGGGGGTCACTACAATGAGCAGTTCTTC. The chain combines TRBV6-2 or TRBV6-3 with TRBJ2-1; 8 bases align to TRBD1. Germline V gives CDR1 MNHEY, CDR2 SVGEGT. V was pared by 5 bases and J by 3 bases, with 6 bases of the junction left unmatched. The CDR3 covers 15 residues.

The CDR3, as DNA: TGTGCCAGTAGTACTGGGGTGGGAGGGCCCCAGCATTTT. It encodes CASSTGVGGPQHF. The V call is TRBV19, the J call TRBJ1-5, with D unresolved. The CDR3 consists of 13 residues. The germline CDR1 and CDR2 sequences are LNHDA and SQIVND (reference sequence). V was clipped by 4 bases and J by 9 bases, with 13 bases between them.

The chain uses TRBV6-4 and TRBJ1-2; tentative D call: TRBD1 (5 bases). Germline loops: CDR1 MRHNA, CDR2 SNTAGT. The CDR3 is 14 residues long. Trimming took off 5 bases at V and 3 bases at J, with 13 bases between the two ends. The CDR3 loop reads CASSRGVLDYGYTF. The DNA for the CDR3 is TGTGCCAGCAGTCGGGGGGTTCTAGACTATGGCTACACCTTC.

The genes are TRBV2 and TRBJ1-1; D ambiguous. This CDR3 has 14 residues. In germline, CDR1 is SNHLY, CDR2 FYNNEI. With 2 bases removed from V and 0 bases from J, the gap between germline ends came to 7 bases. In nucleotides, the CDR3 is TGTGCCAGCAGTGAACTACTATTGAACACTGAAGCTTTCTTT. As protein: CASSELLLNTEAFF. Complete variable domain (other parts from reference TRBV2 and TRBJ1-1): EPEVTQTPSHQVTQMGQEVILRCVPISNHLYFYWYRQILGQKVEFLVSFYNNEISEKSEIFDDQFSVERPDGSNFTLKIRSTKLEDSAMYFCASSELLLNTEAFFGQGTRLTVV.

As concerns this clone: This sample also contains other DNA sequences that code for the same CDR3. The chain couples TRBV9 to TRBJ2-5, with 10 bases identical to TRBD1. V lost 5 bases to trimming and J lost 5 bases; unmatched junction nucleotides: 12. CDR3 size: 16 residues. Germline V gene data show CDR1 as SGDLS and CDR2 as YYNGEE. This CDR3 is CASSVVSGTGVETQYF. CDR3 DNA: TGTGCCAGCAGTGTGGTCTCCGGGACAGGGGTGGAGACCCAGTACTTC.

The gene calls are TRBV6-5 and TRBJ1-1, with D unresolved. Germline V lookup: CDR1 MNHEY, CDR2 SVGAGI. The CDR3 consists of 14 residues. V lost 2 bases and J lost 6, with 13 bases in between. The CDR3 DNA follows: TGTGCCAGCAGTTACAGTTCGGGTTACCCTGAAGCTTTCTTT. Translation gives CASSYSSGYPEAFF.

This clone was seen more than once but under ten times. The rearrangement links TRBV14 to TRBJ1-4; D is uncertain. Germline values: CDR1 SGHDN, CDR2 FVKESK. CDR3 length equals 15 residues. V shed 1 base and J shed 6 bases, with 12 bases lying between them. CDR3 protein: CASSQVGLRDEKLFF. The CDR3 DNA sequence: TGTGCCAGCAGCCAAGTCGGTCTTCGGGATGAAAAACTGTTTTTT.

The chain links TRBV6-5 to TRBJ1-3; 8 positions agree with TRBD1. The CDR3 consists of 15 residues. V shed 7 bases, J shed 3 bases, and the junction held 8 bases outside the gene matches. The germline V gene has CDR1 MNHEY and CDR2 SVGAGI. CDR3 sequence: CASTTLQGGGNTIYF. CDR3 in DNA: TGTGCCAGCACCACCCTACAGGGGGGTGGAAACACCATATATTTT.

Remarks on this clone: The junction and the germline gene differ at one end; a read error may be behind it. The chain couples TRBV29-1 to TRBJ2-7; TRBD1 matches at 9 bases. The CDR3 loop spans 13 amino acids. Germline loops: CDR1 SQVTM, CDR2 ANQGSEA. The CDR3 loop is CSAGGQGSHEQYF. DNA for the CDR3: TGCAGCGCCGGGGGACAGGGCTCCCACGAGCAGTACTTC.

This sequence joins TRBV5-4 and TRBJ2-7; D is possibly TRBD2 (7 bases). Trimming pared 7 bases from V and 5 bases from J, leaving 22 bases between. The CDR3 sequence is 15 residues long. Germline assignment: CDR1 SGHNT and CDR2 YYREEE (reference sequence). The CDR3 sequence: CASGRGGNGVNEQYF. CDR3 DNA sequence: TGTGCCAGCGGGAGGGGGGGGAACGGAGTAAACGAGCAGTACTTC.

The chain carries TRBV11-3 and TRBJ2-1, with 10 bases fitting TRBD2. Trimming cost V 5 bases and J 7 bases; bases outside gene matches: 5. This CDR3 is built from 14 residues. Looked up from germline, CDR1 is SGHNT and CDR2 is YENEEA. The CDR3 here is CASSKAGGENEQFF. The CDR3 coding sequence is TGTGCCAGCAGCAAAGCGGGAGGGGAGAATGAGCAGTTCTTC.

V and J are TRBV6-5 and TRBJ1-1, with TRBD1 identical over 9 bases. CDR1 and CDR2 (germline): MNHEY, SVGAGI. CDR3 length: 16 residues. The junction had 3 bases not matched to a gene; V was cut back by 1 base and J by 0 bases. The CDR3 protein is CASSYLGQGLNTEAFF. CDR3 sequence (DNA): TGTGCCAGCAGTTACTTGGGACAGGGCCTGAACACTGAAGCTTTCTTT.

The rearrangement uses TRBV18 and TRBJ1-5; D uncertain. The CDR3 loop spans 14 amino acids. Germline CDR1 reads KGHSH; CDR2 reads LQKENI. Trimming stripped 6 bases from V and 5 bases from J, with 14 bases between. CDR3 residues: CASSLSSGYQPQHF. The CDR3 DNA is TGTGCCAGCTCCCTAAGCAGCGGGTATCAGCCCCAGCATTTT.

The chain carries TRBV24-1 and TRBJ2-3, with D maybe TRBD2 (5 bases). Trimming took 9 bases from V and 0 from J, leaving 9 bases between them. The CDR3 loop spans 13 amino acids. Looked up from germline, CDR1 is KGHDR and CDR2 is SFDVKD. The CDR3 protein is CATRGVSTDTQYF. In nucleotides, the CDR3 is TGTGCCACCCGGGGTGTGAGCACAGATACGCAGTATTTT.

The sample holds one count of this clone. V and J are TRBV28 and TRBJ1-2; possible D gene TRBD1, 6 bases. The CDR3 totals 12 residues. The V and J ends lost 5 bases and 5 bases respectively, with 9 bases between them. CDR1 and CDR2 from the germline V gene are MDHEN and SYDVKM. Written as DNA, the CDR3 is TGTGCCAGCAGTGGACAGCAATATGGCTACACCTTC. Its translation: CASSGQQYGYTF.

The rearrangement uses TRBV6-6 and TRBJ1-4, with 7 bases lining up with TRBD1. Unmatched junction bases numbered 9, after V lost 5 bases and J lost 3 bases. Germline assignment: CDR1 MNHNY and CDR2 SVGAGI (reference sequence). CDR3 length equals 16 residues. CDR3 amino acids: CASSTGEITANEKLFF. DNA for the CDR3: TGTGCCAGCAGTACAGGGGAAATCACGGCTAATGAAAAACTGTTTTTT.

The V and J genes are TRBV11-2 and TRBJ2-7; possible D gene TRBD2, 5 bases. The V and J ends lost 0 bases and 6 bases respectively, with 21 bases between them. Looked up from germline, CDR1 is SGHAT and CDR2 is FQNNGV. The CDR3 is 17 amino acids. CDR3 DNA: TGTGCCAGCAGCTTAGATACCCAGGCGGGCGGGCACGGCGAGCAGTACTTC. It encodes CASSLDTQAGGHGEQYF.

V gene TRBV30 combines with J gene TRBJ2-3; 8 positions agree with TRBD2. The CDR3 is 14 residues long. V was pared by 1 base and J by 6 bases, with 6 bases of the junction left unmatched. Germline V gene sequence: CDR1 GTSNPN, CDR2 SVGIG (reference sequence). The CDR3 region has the DNA TGTGCCTGGAGTGAGGATAGCGGGGCGGATACGCAGTATTTT. Its translation: CAWSEDSGADTQYF.

This clone showed up just a few times. The chain uses TRBV6-5 and TRBJ1-2; tentatively, D is TRBD1 (5 bases). In germline, CDR1 is MNHEY, CDR2 SVGAGI. The CDR3 loop spans 13 amino acids. V lost 5 bases and J lost 5, with 12 bases in between. In nucleotides, the CDR3 is TGTGCCAGCAGTCGAGACAGTCTATATGGCTACACCTTC. This gives the protein CASSRDSLYGYTF.

This chain links TRBV19 with TRBJ2-7, with D perhaps TRBD2 (5 bases). CDR1 is LNHDA and CDR2 is SQIVND in the germline V gene (reference sequence). V was shortened by 3 bases and J by 6 bases, with 12 bases between the two germline ends. This CDR3 has 13 amino acids. The CDR3 DNA reads as TGTGCCAGTAGTATCGGGGTTCTCTCCGAGCAGTACTTC. Translating gives CASSIGVLSEQYF.

This clone has more than one count but fewer than ten. The rearrangement links TRBV9 to TRBJ2-7; maybe TRBD2 (6 bases). Between the trimmed V and J ends, which lost 5 bases and 2 bases, there was a span of 17 bases. The germline CDR1 and CDR2 sequences are SGDLS and YYNGEE. The CDR3 is 15 amino acids. The CDR3 DNA sequence: TGTGCCAGCAGTTCCTCCATCGGGGGAACCTACGAGCAGTACTTC. This translates into CASSSSIGGTYEQYF.

The gene calls are TRBV29-1 and TRBJ1-1; D perhaps matches TRBD1 (6 bases). Germline V gene data show CDR1 as SQVTM and CDR2 as ANQGSEA. V lost 7 bases and J 2 bases, leaving 20 bases between the germline ends. This CDR3 region has 15 residues. CDR3 region: CSARWGRRENTEAFF. In DNA, the CDR3 is TGCAGCGCCCGTTGGGGGCGCAGAGAAAACACTGAAGCTTTCTTT.